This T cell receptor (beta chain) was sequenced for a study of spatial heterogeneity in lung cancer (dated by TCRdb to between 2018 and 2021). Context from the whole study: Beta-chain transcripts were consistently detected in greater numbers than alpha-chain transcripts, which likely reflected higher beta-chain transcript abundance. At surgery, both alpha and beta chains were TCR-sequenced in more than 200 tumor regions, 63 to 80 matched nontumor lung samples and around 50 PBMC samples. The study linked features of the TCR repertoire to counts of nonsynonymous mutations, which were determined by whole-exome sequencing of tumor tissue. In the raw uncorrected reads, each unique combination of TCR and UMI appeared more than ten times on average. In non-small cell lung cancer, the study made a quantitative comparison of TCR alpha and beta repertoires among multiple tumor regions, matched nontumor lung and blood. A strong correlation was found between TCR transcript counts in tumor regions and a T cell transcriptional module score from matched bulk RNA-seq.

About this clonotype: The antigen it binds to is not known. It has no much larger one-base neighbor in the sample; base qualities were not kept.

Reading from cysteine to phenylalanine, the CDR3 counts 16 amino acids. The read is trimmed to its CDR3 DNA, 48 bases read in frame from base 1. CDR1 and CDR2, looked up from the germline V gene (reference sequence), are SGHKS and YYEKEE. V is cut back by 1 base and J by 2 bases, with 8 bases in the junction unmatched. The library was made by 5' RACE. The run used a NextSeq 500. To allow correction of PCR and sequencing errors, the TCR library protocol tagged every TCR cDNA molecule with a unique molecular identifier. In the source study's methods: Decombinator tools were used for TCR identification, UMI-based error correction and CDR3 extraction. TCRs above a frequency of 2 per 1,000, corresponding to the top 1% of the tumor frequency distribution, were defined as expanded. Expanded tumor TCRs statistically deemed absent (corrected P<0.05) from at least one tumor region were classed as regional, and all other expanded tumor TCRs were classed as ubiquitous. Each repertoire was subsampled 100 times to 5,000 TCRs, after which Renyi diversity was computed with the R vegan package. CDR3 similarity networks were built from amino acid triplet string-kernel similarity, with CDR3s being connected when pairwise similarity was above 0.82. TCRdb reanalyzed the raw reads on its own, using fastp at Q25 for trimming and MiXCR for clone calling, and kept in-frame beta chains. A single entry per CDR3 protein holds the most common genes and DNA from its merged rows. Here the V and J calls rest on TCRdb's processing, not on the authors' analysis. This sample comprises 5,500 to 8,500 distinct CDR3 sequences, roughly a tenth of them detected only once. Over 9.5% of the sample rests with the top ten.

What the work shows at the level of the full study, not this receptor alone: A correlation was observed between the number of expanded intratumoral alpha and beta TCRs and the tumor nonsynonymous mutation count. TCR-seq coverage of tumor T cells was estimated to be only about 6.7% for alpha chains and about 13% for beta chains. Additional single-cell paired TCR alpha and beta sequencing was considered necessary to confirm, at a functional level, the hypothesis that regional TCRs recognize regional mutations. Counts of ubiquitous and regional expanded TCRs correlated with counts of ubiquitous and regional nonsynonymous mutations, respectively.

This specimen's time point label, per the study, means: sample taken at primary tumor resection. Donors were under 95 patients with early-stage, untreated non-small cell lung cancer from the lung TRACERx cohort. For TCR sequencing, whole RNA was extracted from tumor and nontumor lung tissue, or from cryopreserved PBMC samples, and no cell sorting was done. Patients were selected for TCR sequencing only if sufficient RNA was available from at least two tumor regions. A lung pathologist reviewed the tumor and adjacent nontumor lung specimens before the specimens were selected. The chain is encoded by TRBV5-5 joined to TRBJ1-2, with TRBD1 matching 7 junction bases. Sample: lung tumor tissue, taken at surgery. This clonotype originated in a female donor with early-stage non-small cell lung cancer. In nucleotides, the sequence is TGTGCCAGCAGCTTGATACCCGGGACAGCCAACTATGGCTACACCTTC. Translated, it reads CASSLIPGTANYGYTF.